The rows below give T cell receptor beta chains drawn from one sample of a study of blood T cell dynamics during melanoma immunotherapy. Sequencing used immunoSEQ multiplex PCR; TCRdb keeps in-frame clones, though not all of them. The data show 15,000 or so clones, roughly 89% seen once. The material sequenced was blood, taken from a patient treated with checkpoint blockade. Receptors originate from a human donor with melanoma. CDR3s include the opening cysteine and the closing phenylalanine or tryptophan. D genes are given only for firm matches. Expanded clones get a size class; other rows say once, few or many, or leave the size out.

D: -; J: TRBJ2-2; V: TRBV7-2; size: few; CDR3: CASSLRAGSGYTGELFF; DNA: TGTGCCAGCAGCCTGCGGGCCGGCTCGGGATATACCGGGGAGCTGTTTTTT
D: TRBD1; J: TRBJ2-3; V: TRBV4-2; size: few; CDR3: CASSPRIDLPGGQYF; DNA: TGTGCCAGCAGCCCCCGGATTGACCTCCCAGGGGGGCAGTATTTT
D: -; J: TRBJ1-1; V: TRBV6-5; size: few; CDR3: CASKRTRENTEAFF; DNA: TGTGCCAGCAAGAGGACCAGGGAGAACACTGAAGCTTTCTTT
D: TRBD2; J: TRBJ2-5; V: TRBV6-5; size: -; CDR3: CASSGVAGAGETQYF; DNA: TGTGCCAGCAGCGGTGTAGCGGGAGCGGGGGAGACCCAGTACTTC
D: -; J: TRBJ1-5; V: TRBV6-5; size: once; CDR3: CASSLASQPQHF; DNA: TGTGCCAGCAGTTTGGCGTCGCAGCCCCAGCATTTT
D: TRBD2; J: TRBJ2-1; V: TRBV7-9; size: -; CDR3: CASSLAGLAGVNEQFF; DNA: TGTGCCAGCAGCTTAGCGGGACTAGCGGGAGTCAATGAGCAGTTCTTC
D: -; J: TRBJ2-7; V: TRBV30; size: -; CDR3: CAWDPGRGPNEQYF; DNA: TGTGCCTGGGACCCGGGCCGGGGACCCAACGAGCAGTACTTC
D: -; J: TRBJ1-2; V: TRBV15; size: -; CDR3: CATSNTQGFNYGYTF; DNA: TGTGCCACCAGCAATACACAGGGATTTAACTATGGCTACACCTTC
D: -; J: TRBJ2-3; V: TRBV15; size: once; CDR3: CATSKRGSTDTQYF; DNA: TGTGCCACCAGCAAGAGGGGGAGCACAGATACGCAGTATTTT
D: -; J: TRBJ1-6; V: TRBV20-1; size: -; CDR3: CSGSGNSPLHF; DNA: TGCAGTGGATCGGGGAATTCACCCCTCCACTTT
D: -; J: TRBJ2-5; V: TRBV9; size: -; CDR3: CASSVNLGETQYF; DNA: TGTGCCAGCAGCGTAAATCTCGGGGAGACCCAGTACTTC
D: TRBD2; J: TRBJ2-2; V: TRBV28; size: -; CDR3: CASTNLGLSGAANTGELFF; DNA: TGTGCCAGCACTAACCTGGGGCTTAGCGGGGCCGCGAACACCGGGGAGCTGTTTTTT
D: TRBD1; J: TRBJ2-7; V: TRBV19; size: -; CDR3: CASSWVQGAYEQYF; DNA: TGTGCCAGTAGCTGGGTGCAGGGGGCCTACGAGCAGTACTTC
D: -; J: TRBJ2-7; V: TRBV19; size: -; CDR3: CASSRQRSSYEQYF; DNA: TGTGCCAGTAGCCGACAGCGAAGCTCCTACGAGCAGTACTTC
D: -; J: TRBJ1-2; V: TRBV2; size: -; CDR3: CASSEVRTNYGYTF; DNA: TGTGCCAGCAGTGAAGTTCGGACTAACTATGGCTACACCTTC
D: -; J: TRBJ1-4; V: TRBV30; size: -; CDR3: CAWSWQATNEKLFF; DNA: TGTGCCTGGAGTTGGCAGGCTACTAATGAAAAACTGTTTTTT